Below, one TCR beta chain is given with its context. Clones were read by immunoSEQ multiplex PCR, and TCRdb kept only the in-frame ones, dropping some. The sample has almost 95,000 clones, about nine tenths seen once; the top ten hold about 4%. This sample is part of a study of control samples from healthy donors and cancer patients. Germline V lookup: CDR1 MNHEY, CDR2 SVGAGI. The CDR3 has 14 amino acids. Trimming removed 5 bases from V and 1 base from J; junction bases left unmatched: 1. Sequenced: blood. The gene calls are TRBV6-5 and TRBJ2-3; 9 bases are a match to TRBD2. This clonotype was sampled from a young woman in good health. Here the CDR3 reads CASSRLAGTDTQYF. DNA for the CDR3: TGTGCCAGCAGTCGACTAGCGGGCACAGATACGCAGTATTTT.